This paragraph reports one T cell receptor (beta chain). The sample originates from a study of patients and donors after allogeneic stem cell transplantation. From the RT-PCR reads, TCRdb called clonotypes with MiXCR, one entry per CDR3 protein. The table lists roughly 200,000 distinct CDR3 sequences, less than 50% of them singletons. Germline-derived CDR1 and CDR2 are MNHNY and SVGAGI (reference sequence). Trimming removed 2 bases at V and 5 bases at J, with 9 bases between. This CDR3 is 14 amino acids long. Sequenced input: blood, either unsorted or a sorted T cell fraction (not recorded which). The chain is built from TRBV6-6 and TRBJ1-4; tentative D call: TRBD1 (6 bases). The source of this sequence is a human donor who was either an allogeneic HSCT recipient or a stem cell or donor lymphocyte infusion donor (not recorded which). It is not recorded whose cells these are; they may come from a transplant donor. CDR3 DNA: TGTGCCAGCAGTTACCGAGACAGGAATGAAAAACTGTTTTTT. Residues: CASSYRDRNEKLFF.